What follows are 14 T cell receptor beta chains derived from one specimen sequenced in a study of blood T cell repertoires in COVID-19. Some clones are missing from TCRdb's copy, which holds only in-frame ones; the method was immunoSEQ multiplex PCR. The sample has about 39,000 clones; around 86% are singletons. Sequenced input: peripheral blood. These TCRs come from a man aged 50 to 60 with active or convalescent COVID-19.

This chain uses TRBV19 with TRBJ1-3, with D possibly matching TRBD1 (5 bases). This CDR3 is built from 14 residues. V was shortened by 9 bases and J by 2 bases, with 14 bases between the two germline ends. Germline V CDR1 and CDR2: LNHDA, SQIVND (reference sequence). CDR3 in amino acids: CASQLGGAGNTIYF. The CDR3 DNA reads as TGTGCCAGCCAGTTGGGGGGAGCTGGAAACACCATATATTTT.

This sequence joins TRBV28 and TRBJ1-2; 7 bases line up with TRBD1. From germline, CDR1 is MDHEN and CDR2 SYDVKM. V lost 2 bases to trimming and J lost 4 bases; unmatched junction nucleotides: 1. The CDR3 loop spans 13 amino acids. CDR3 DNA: TGTGCCAGCAGTTTAGGGACAGCCTATGGCTACACCTTC. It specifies CASSLGTAYGYTF.

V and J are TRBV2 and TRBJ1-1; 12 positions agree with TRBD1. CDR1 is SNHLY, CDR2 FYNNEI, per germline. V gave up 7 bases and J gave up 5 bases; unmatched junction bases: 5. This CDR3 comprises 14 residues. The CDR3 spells CASTEGQGATEAFF. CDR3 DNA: TGTGCCAGCACAGAGGGACAGGGGGCAACTGAAGCTTTCTTT. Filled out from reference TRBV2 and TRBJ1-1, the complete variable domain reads EPEVTQTPSHQVTQMGQEVILRCVPISNHLYFYWYRQILGQKVEFLVSFYNNEISEKSEIFDDQFSVERPDGSNFTLKIRSTKLEDSAMYFCASTEGQGATEAFFGQGTRLTVV.

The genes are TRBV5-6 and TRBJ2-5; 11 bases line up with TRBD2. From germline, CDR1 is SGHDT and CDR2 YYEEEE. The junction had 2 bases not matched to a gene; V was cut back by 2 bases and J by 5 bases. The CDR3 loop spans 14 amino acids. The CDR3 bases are TGTGCCAGCAGCTTAACTAGCGGGAGTGAGACCCAGTACTTC. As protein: CASSLTSGSETQYF.

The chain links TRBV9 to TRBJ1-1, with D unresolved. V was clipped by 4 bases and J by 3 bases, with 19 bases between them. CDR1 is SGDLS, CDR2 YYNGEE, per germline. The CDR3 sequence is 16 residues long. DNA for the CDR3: TGTGCCAGCAGCCCCCGCGAGGGCGATAGGGACACTGAAGCTTTCTTT. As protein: CASSPREGDRDTEAFF.

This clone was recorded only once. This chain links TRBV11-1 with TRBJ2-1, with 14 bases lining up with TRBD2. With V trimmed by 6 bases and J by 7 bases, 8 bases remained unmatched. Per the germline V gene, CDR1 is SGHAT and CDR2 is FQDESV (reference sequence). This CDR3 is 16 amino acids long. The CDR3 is CASSSAGTSGGNEQFF. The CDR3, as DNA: TGTGCCAGCAGTTCAGCCGGGACTAGCGGGGGAAATGAGCAGTTCTTC.

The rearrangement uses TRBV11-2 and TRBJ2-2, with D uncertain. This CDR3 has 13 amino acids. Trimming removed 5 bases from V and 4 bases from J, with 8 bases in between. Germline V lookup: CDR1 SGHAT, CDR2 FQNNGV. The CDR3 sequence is CASSASLTGELFF. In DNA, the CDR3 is TGTGCCAGCAGCGCGTCACTCACCGGGGAGCTGTTTTTT.

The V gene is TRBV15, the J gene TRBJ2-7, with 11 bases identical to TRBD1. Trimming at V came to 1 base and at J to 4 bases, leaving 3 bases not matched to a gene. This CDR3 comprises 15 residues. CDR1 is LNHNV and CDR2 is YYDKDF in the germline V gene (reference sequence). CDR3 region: CATSRGDRGVYEQYV. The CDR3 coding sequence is TGTGCCACCAGCAGAGGGGACAGGGGGGTTTACGAGCAGTACGTC.

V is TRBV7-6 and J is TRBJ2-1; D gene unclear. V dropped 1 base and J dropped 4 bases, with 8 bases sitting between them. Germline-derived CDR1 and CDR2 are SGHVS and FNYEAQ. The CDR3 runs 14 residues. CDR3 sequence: CASSLESTYNEQFF. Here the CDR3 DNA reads TGTGCCAGCAGCTTAGAGTCTACTTACAATGAGCAGTTCTTC.

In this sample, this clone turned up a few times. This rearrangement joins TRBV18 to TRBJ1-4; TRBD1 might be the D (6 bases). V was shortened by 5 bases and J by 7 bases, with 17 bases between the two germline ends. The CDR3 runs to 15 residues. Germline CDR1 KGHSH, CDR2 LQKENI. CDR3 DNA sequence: TGTGCCAGCTCATCGTTCCGGGACAAGGGTGAAAAACTGTTTTTT. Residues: CASSSFRDKGEKLFF.

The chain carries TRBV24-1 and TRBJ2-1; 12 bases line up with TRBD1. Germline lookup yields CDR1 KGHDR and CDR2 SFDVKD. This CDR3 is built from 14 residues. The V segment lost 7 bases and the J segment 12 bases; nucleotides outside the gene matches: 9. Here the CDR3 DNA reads TGTGCCACCAGCGGACCGGGACAGGGGGCTCGGCAGTTCTTC. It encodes CATSGPGQGARQFF.

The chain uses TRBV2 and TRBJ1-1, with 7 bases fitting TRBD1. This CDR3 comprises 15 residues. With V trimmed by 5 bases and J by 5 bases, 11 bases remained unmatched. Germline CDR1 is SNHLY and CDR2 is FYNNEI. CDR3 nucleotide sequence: TGTGCCAGCAGTCTGGGCGGTACAGGGGAGACTGAAGCTTTCTTT. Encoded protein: CASSLGGTGETEAFF.

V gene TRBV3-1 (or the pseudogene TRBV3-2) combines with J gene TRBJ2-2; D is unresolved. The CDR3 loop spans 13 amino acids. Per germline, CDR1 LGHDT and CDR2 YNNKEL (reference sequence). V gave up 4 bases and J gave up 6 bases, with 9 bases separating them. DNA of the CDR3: TGTGCCAGCAGCCCCCCTCCGGCCGGGGAGCTGTTTTTT. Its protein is CASSPPPAGELFF.

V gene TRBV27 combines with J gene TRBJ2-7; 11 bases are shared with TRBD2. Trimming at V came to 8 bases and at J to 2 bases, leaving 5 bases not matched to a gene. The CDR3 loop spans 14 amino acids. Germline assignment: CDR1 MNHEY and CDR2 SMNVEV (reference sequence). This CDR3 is CASRLAGSAYEQYF. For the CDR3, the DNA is TGTGCCAGCCGACTAGCGGGATCCGCCTACGAGCAGTACTTC.